This T cell receptor beta chain was recorded in a study of T cell responses to AZD1222 COVID-19 vaccine. Study in general: Whether given at about 4 or about 12 weeks, second doses were pooled.

Data came from immunoSEQ multiplex PCR; TCRdb stores just in-frame clones and leaves some out. The sample gives roughly 170,000 clones, approximately 90% of which show up once; 2.6% is in the top ten. Germline lookup yields CDR1 MNHNY and CDR2 SVGAGI (reference sequence). Trimming pared 7 bases from V and 0 bases from J, leaving 12 bases between. The CDR3 runs to 14 residues. V is TRBV6-6 and J is TRBJ1-2; D gene uncertain. Sequencing used peripheral blood, obtained on day 0 of AZD1222 vaccination. The receptor's source is an adult in good health. In nucleotides, the CDR3 is TGTGCCAGCACCAAAGACGGGACTAACTATGGCTACACCTTC. As protein: CASTKDGTNYGYTF.